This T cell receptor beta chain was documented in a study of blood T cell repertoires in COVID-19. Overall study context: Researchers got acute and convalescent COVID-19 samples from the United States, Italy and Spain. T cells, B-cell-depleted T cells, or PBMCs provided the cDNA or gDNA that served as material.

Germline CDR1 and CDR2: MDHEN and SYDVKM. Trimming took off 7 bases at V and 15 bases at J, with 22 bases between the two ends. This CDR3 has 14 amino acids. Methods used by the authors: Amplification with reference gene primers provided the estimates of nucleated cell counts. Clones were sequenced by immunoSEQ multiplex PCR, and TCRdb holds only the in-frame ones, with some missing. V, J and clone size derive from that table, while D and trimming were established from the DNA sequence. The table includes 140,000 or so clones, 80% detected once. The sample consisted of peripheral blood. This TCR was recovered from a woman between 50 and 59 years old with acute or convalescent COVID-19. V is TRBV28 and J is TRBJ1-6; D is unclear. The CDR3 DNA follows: TGTGCCAGCACCACAACGGGTCTTAAGCCTCGCCTCCACTTT. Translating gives CASTTTGLKPRLHF.